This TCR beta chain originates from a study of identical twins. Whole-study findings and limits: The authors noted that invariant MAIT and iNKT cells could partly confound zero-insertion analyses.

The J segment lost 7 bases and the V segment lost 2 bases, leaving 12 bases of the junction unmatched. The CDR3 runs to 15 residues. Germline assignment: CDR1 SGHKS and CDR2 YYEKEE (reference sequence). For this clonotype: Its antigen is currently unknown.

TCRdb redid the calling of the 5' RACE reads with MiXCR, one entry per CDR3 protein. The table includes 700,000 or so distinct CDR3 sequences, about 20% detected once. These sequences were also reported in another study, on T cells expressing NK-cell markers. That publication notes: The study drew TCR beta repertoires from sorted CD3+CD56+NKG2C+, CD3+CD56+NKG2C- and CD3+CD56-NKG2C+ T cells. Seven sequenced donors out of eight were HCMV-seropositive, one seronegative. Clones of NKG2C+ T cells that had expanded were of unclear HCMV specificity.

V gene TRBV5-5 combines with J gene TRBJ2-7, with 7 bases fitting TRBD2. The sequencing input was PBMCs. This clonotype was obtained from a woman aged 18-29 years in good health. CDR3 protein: CASSLVWLAVGEQYF. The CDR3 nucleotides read TGTGCCAGCAGCTTAGTTTGGCTAGCGGTAGGGGAGCAGTACTTC.